This T cell receptor beta chain was retrieved from a study of shared clonotypes between healthy human individuals. Study-wide points: A limitation of the genetic and exposure-history diversity represented arose from few donors. When naive CD4 clonotypes were compared across several donors, roughly 4.9% were shared. Generation probabilities of non-shared clonotypes were lower (relative to those shared by all four donors).

As regards this clone: Its antigen is as yet unknown.

CD45RO-negative cells were positively selected for CCR7, leaving out terminally differentiated effector memory CD45RA+ cells. Each sorted subset replicate got 200 ng genomic DNA, around 29,000 genomes. Sequencing used immunoSEQ multiplex PCR; TCRdb keeps in-frame clones, though not all of them. The sample lists some 1,900,000 clones; about 94% were seen once. The CDR3 runs to 12 residues. Germline CDR1 reads GTSNPN; CDR2 reads SVGIG (reference sequence). The chain couples TRBV30 to TRBJ2-2; 7 bases line up with TRBD2. The clonotype originates from a man between 18 and 29 years old in good health. The sequencing sample was made of naive CD8+ T cells sorted from blood. This CDR3 is CAGEGYTGELFF. DNA for the CDR3: TGTGCAGGGGAGGGTTATACCGGGGAGCTGTTTTTT.